Presented here are 11 T cell receptor beta chains from one specimen sequenced in a study of T-cell reconstitution after alpha-beta-depleted transplantation in children. The authors prepared the TCRbeta library with unique molecular identifiers. TCRdb re-derived calls from the PCR reads in MiXCR, one entry per CDR3 protein. The sample lists a few hundred thousand distinct CDR3 sequences; roughly 25% were seen once. The source material was PBMCs, mostly from graft donor cells, sampled 180 days after TCRalphabeta/CD19-depleted stem cell transplant. These receptors originate from a male patient younger than 18 who had a stem cell transplant for acute lymphoblastic leukemia, so the T cells may come from the graft donor.

This clonotype was seen just once. The V gene is TRBV6-2 or TRBV6-3, the J gene TRBJ1-5; D perhaps matches TRBD1 (6 bases). Germline V lookup: CDR1 MNHEY, CDR2 SVGEGT. CDR3 length: 15 amino acids. The V and J ends lost 1 base and 6 bases respectively, with 13 bases between them. The CDR3 region has the DNA TGTGCCAGCAGTTACTTTGGGGGCCCGGGTCAGCCCCAGCATTTT. This gives the protein CASSYFGGPGQPQHF.

In this sample, this clonotype turned up a few times. The chain links TRBV7-8 to TRBJ2-7, with 8 bases identical to TRBD2. J lost 7 bases, V lost 5 bases, and 4 bases had no gene match. The CDR3 contains 12 residues. CDR1 SGHVS and CDR2 FQNEAQ come from the germline V gene. The DNA for the CDR3 is TGTGCCAGCAGCCCGGGGGGGATAGAGCAGTACTTC. Protein: CASSPGGIEQYF.

This sequence joins TRBV5-1 and TRBJ2-1; D possibly corresponds to TRBD1 (6 bases). Trimming cost V 0 bases and J 9 bases, with 10 bases left between them. CDR3 length equals 13 residues. The germline CDR1 and CDR2 sequences are SGHRS and YFSETQ. This CDR3 reads CASSLVTGGEQFF. CDR3 in DNA: TGCGCCAGCAGCTTGGTGACAGGAGGTGAGCAGTTCTTC.

The chain combines TRBV5-1 with TRBJ2-7, with 9 nucleotides matching TRBD2. Germline V gives CDR1 SGHRS, CDR2 YFSETQ. After removal of 0 bases from V and 9 bases from J, the junction contained 7 bases not matched to a gene. This CDR3 contains 14 residues. CDR3 coding DNA: TGCGCCAGCAGCTTGGCTAGCGGGGCCTCCCGGCAGTACTTC. It is translated as CASSLASGASRQYF.

This clonotype showed up many times. The V gene is TRBV7-6, the J gene TRBJ2-1, with 9 bases aligning to TRBD2. V lost 4 bases and J lost 8; bases outside the gene matches: 12. In germline, CDR1 is SGHVS, CDR2 FNYEAQ. This CDR3 is built from 16 residues. The CDR3 DNA sequence: TGTGCCAGCAGCTCGGAAGGGACTAGCTCAAACGATGAGCAGTTCTTC. Translated: CASSSEGTSSNDEQFF.

This clonotype was seen at least ten times. V gene TRBV5-1 combines with J gene TRBJ1-1; a possible D gene is TRBD1 (6 bases). This CDR3 contains 15 residues. V lost 0 bases and J 4 bases, leaving 13 bases between the germline ends. Germline V gene lookup returns CDR1 SGHRS and CDR2 YFSETQ. CDR3 amino acids: CASSLDGGAGTEAFF. The DNA for the CDR3 is TGCGCCAGCAGCTTGGATGGGGGGGCAGGCACTGAAGCTTTCTTT. The full variable domain, completed using reference TRBV5-1 and TRBJ1-1, is KAGVTQTPRYLIKTRGQQVTLSCSPISGHRSVSWYQQTPGQGLQFLFEYFSETQRNKGNFPGRFSGRQFSNSRSEMNVSTLELGDSALYLCASSLDGGAGTEAFFGQGTRLTVV.

There are a few counts of this clonotype. CDR3 residues: CASSFIGFNYGYTF. DNA for the CDR3: TGTGCCAGCAGTTTTATAGGGTTTAACTATGGCTACACCTTC. The chain joins TRBV12-3 or TRBV12-4 to TRBJ1-2; D is undetermined. The CDR3 spans 14 residues. V was clipped by 3 bases and J by 1 base, with 9 bases between them.

This chain links TRBV11-3 with TRBJ2-1; 14 bases match TRBD2. With 5 bases clipped from V and 12 bases from J, the junction kept 9 bases outside the gene matches. In germline, CDR1 is SGHNT, CDR2 YENEEA. The CDR3 extends over 15 amino acids. CDR3 sequence reads: CASSPTGLAGVGQFF. CDR3 in DNA: TGTGCCAGCAGCCCTACGGGACTAGCGGGAGTTGGGCAGTTCTTC.

This clonotype appeared many times. This sequence joins TRBV5-1 and TRBJ2-7; D may be TRBD2 (6 bases). The CDR3 has 15 residues. Trimming shortened V by 1 base and J by 4 bases, and 15 bases separated the two germline ends. CDR1 is SGHRS, CDR2 YFSETQ, per germline. CDR3 sequence: CASSLTGTGGYEQYF. CDR3 nucleotides: TGCGCCAGCAGCTTGACCGGGACTGGGGGTTACGAGCAGTACTTC.

This rearrangement joins TRBV24-1 to TRBJ2-1; the match to TRBD2 covers 11 bases. The CDR3 length is 16 residues. Germline V gene lookup returns CDR1 KGHDR and CDR2 SFDVKD. J lost 5 bases, V lost 4 bases, and 6 bases had no gene match. In DNA, the CDR3 is TGTGCCACCAGTGAATCGGGACTAGCGGAGAACAATGAGCAGTTCTTC. Translation: CATSESGLAENNEQFF.

This chain uses TRBV9 with TRBJ1-1; TRBD1 might be the D (5 bases). Germline assignment: CDR1 SGDLS and CDR2 YYNGEE. The V and J ends lost 0 bases and 8 bases respectively, with 20 bases between them. This CDR3 has 16 amino acids. Here the CDR3 reads CASSVAGTDGNREAFF. CDR3 sequence (DNA): TGTGCCAGCAGCGTAGCCGGGACGGACGGAAATCGAGAAGCTTTCTTT.